This T cell receptor beta chain stems from a study of shared clonotypes between healthy human individuals. Method: immunoSEQ multiplex PCR; TCRdb's copy keeps in-frame clones and lacks some. The repertoire holds under 650,000 clones, with 90% to 96% as singletons. In germline, CDR1 is MDHEN, CDR2 SYDVKM. The CDR3 has 14 residues. Study-wide results and limits: As a rule, naive subsets had a larger estimated richness than memory subsets.

Comments on this clone: Its antigen is as yet unknown.

The receptor was derived from a woman younger than 45 in good health. Input material: naive CD4+ T cells sorted from blood. Subset noted: CD45RA+ positively selected. The rearrangement links TRBV28 to TRBJ2-5; D might be TRBD1 or TRBD2, each matching 5 bases. The end of the DNA is better explained by TRBJ2-7, so the J call may be wrong. The CDR3 DNA reads as TGTGCCAGCAGCTCCGGGACGATTTTCTACGAGCAGTACTTC. Residues: CASSSGTIFYEQYF.